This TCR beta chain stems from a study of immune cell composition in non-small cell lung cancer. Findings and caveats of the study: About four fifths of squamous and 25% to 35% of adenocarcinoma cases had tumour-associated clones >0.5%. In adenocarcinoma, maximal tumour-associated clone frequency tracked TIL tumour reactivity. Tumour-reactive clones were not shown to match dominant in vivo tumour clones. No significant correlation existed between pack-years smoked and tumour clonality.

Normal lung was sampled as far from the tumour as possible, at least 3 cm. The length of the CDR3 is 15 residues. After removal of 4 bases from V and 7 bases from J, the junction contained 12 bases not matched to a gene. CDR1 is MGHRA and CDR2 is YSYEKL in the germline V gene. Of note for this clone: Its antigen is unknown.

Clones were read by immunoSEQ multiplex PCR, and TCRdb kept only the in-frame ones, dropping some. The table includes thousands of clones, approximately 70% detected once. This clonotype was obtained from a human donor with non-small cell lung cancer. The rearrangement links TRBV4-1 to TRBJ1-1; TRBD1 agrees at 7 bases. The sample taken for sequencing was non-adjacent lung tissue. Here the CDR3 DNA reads TGCGCCAGCAGCCTCCCAGAACAGGGGAGACGTGAAGCTTTCTTT. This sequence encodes CASSLPEQGRREAFF.